Below, 20 T cell receptor beta chains from the same sample are listed, as sequenced in a study of shared clonotypes between healthy human individuals. Repertoires were generated with immunoSEQ multiplex PCR, while TCRdb's copy carries only in-frame clones and drops some. The sample yields roughly 660,000 clones, 90% seen once. The sequenced material came from memory CD8+ T cells from PBMCs. Sample subset: CD45RO+ cells pooled with CCR7-negative TemRA cells. These receptors were taken from a young man in good health. Some clones in this sample may be carry-over from other donors' samples.

This chain joins TRBV7-9 and TRBJ2-7; the D gene is possibly TRBD1 (5 bases). Germline CDR1 is SEHNR and CDR2 is FQNEAQ (reference sequence). V was clipped by 5 bases and J by 3 bases, with 14 bases between them. The length of the CDR3 is 14 residues. CDR3 protein: CASSPSTGNYEQYF. The CDR3 region has the DNA TGTGCCAGCAGCCCAAGCACAGGTAACTACGAGCAGTACTTC.

Comment on this clone: Compared with germline, one end of the junction differs, possibly owing to a read error. The chain carries TRBV9 and TRBJ2-1; 14 bases match TRBD2. CDR1 and CDR2 (germline): SGDLS, YYNGEE. The CDR3 is 15 amino acids. The CDR3 reads CVSSRGLAGVNEQFF. DNA for the CDR3: TGTGTCAGCAGCAGGGGACTAGCGGGAGTCAATGAGCAGTTCTTC.

The chain joins TRBV27 to TRBJ1-5; 9 bases map to TRBD1. The CDR3 contains 14 residues. Losses at the gene ends were 5 bases for V and 7 bases for J; bases not matched to a gene: 6. Germline V CDR1 and CDR2: MNHEY, SMNVEV (reference sequence). CDR3 protein: CASSPGQGRQPQHF. In DNA form, the CDR3 reads TGTGCCAGCAGTCCGGGACAGGGAAGGCAGCCCCAGCATTTT.

The V gene is TRBV4-3, the J gene TRBJ1-1, with unresolved D. V lost 0 bases and J 1 base, leaving 9 bases between the germline ends. Per the germline V gene, CDR1 is LGHNA and CDR2 is YSLEER. The CDR3 sequence is 15 residues long. This CDR3 is CASSQDGRQNTEAFF. The CDR3 bases are TGCGCCAGCAGCCAAGATGGGAGGCAGAACACTGAAGCTTTCTTT.

The gene calls are TRBV7-6 and TRBJ1-5; the match to TRBD1 covers 9 bases. CDR1 and CDR2 from the germline V gene are SGHVS and FNYEAQ. The J segment lost 7 bases and the V segment lost 5 bases, leaving 3 bases of the junction unmatched. The CDR3 is 13 amino acids. The CDR3 DNA reads as TGTGCCAGCAGCCCGGACAGGGGCCAGCCCCAGCATTTT. As protein: CASSPDRGQPQHF.

This chain joins TRBV4-2 and TRBJ1-1; perhaps TRBD1 as D (5 bases). The CDR3 has 15 amino acids. Germline V gene sequence: CDR1 LGHNA, CDR2 YNFKEQ. V lost 0 bases to trimming and J lost 1 base, with 9 bases between them. The chain's CDR3 is CASSQDQGTNTEAFF. The CDR3 region has the DNA TGTGCCAGCAGCCAAGACCAGGGTACGAACACTGAAGCTTTCTTT.

The J gene is TRBJ2-7, the V gene TRBV5-8; TRBD1 aligns across 9 bases. Germline V gene data show CDR1 as SGHTS and CDR2 as YDEGEE. The CDR3 totals 15 residues. The junction had 13 bases not matched to a gene; V was cut back by 10 bases and J by 2 bases. Here the CDR3 reads CAGSCTGTGTYEQYF. As DNA, the CDR3 is TGTGCCGGTTCATGTACCGGGACAGGGACCTACGAGCAGTACTTC.

The gene calls are TRBV5-1 and TRBJ2-7; 12 nucleotides line up with TRBD2. Germline loops: CDR1 SGHRS, CDR2 YFSETQ. V lost 4 bases, J lost 7 bases, and 9 bases stayed unmatched. The CDR3 totals 15 residues. The CDR3 spells CASSTRLAGDGEQYF. Here the CDR3 DNA reads TGCGCCAGCAGCACGAGACTAGCGGGAGACGGTGAGCAGTACTTC.

V usage is TRBV2 and J usage is TRBJ2-3; TRBD1 is a possible D gene (5 bases). V lost 8 bases to trimming and J lost 0 bases, with 21 bases between them. CDR3 size: 17 residues. Germline CDR1 and CDR2: SNHLY and FYNNEI. The CDR3 nucleotides are TGTGCCAGCGGTTCTCCAGGGTCCTTTCTTAGCACAGATACGCAGTATTTT. It encodes CASGSPGSFLSTDTQYF.

The rearrangement links TRBV6-6 to TRBJ1-2; no clear D gene. This CDR3 has 13 residues. Trimming removed 2 bases from V and 5 bases from J, with 9 bases in between. Germline V gene sequence: CDR1 MNHNY, CDR2 SVGAGI (reference sequence). The CDR3 nucleotides read TGTGCCAGCAGTTACCCAGGTTTTTATGGCTACACCTTC. It yields the protein CASSYPGFYGYTF.

This chain links TRBV9 with TRBJ2-5, with D possibly being TRBD1 or TRBD2 (5 bases each). There are 14 residues in the CDR3. Trimming left V 3 bases short and J 2 bases short, with 11 bases between. Germline CDR1 reads SGDLS; CDR2 reads YYNGEE. The CDR3 DNA follows: TGTGCCAGCAGCGCGGGACCGCCTCAAGAGACCCAGTACTTC. Residues: CASSAGPPQETQYF.

V gene TRBV6-5 combines with J gene TRBJ2-1; 12 bases map to TRBD1. The CDR3 has 15 amino acids. V trimming: 7 bases; J trimming: 6 bases; junction bases outside the gene matches: 7. Germline-derived CDR1 and CDR2 are MNHEY and SVGAGI. The CDR3 DNA reads TGTGCCAGCACCCGGGACAGGGGGCAGGTCAATGAGCAGTTCTTC. Its protein product is CASTRDRGQVNEQFF.

This clone was seen only a few times. The chain joins TRBV7-2 to TRBJ1-1, with unresolved D. This CDR3 spans 11 amino acids. The V gene lost 4 bases and the J gene lost 11 bases, with 11 bases spanning the gap. Germline V gene data show CDR1 as SGHTA and CDR2 as FQGNSA. This CDR3 is CASSSHLGAFF. CDR3 DNA sequence: TGTGCCAGCAGCTCTCATTTGGGGGCTTTCTTT. Looking up the rest from reference TRBV7-2 and TRBJ1-1 gives the full variable domain: GAGVSQSPSNKVTEKGKDVELRCDPISGHTALYWYRQSLGQGLEFLIYFQGNSAPDKSGLPSDRFSAERTGGSVSTLTIQRTQQEDSAVYLCASSSHLGAFFGQGTRLTVV.

This clone showed up just once. The chain recombines TRBV27 with TRBJ1-5; D is perhaps TRBD1 (5 bases). Germline CDR1 is MNHEY and CDR2 is SMNVEV (reference sequence). V lost 5 bases and J lost 4, with 15 bases in between. CDR3 length equals 15 residues. CDR3 sequence reads: CASSPSGGMNQPQHF. The CDR3 DNA is TGTGCCAGCAGTCCCTCCGGGGGGATGAATCAGCCCCAGCATTTT.

The chain couples TRBV19 to TRBJ1-2; the match to TRBD1 covers 8 bases. Looked up from germline, CDR1 is LNHDA and CDR2 is SQIVND (reference sequence). The V segment lost 3 bases and the J segment 6 bases; nucleotides outside the gene matches: 18. The CDR3 loop spans 18 amino acids. DNA for the CDR3: TGTGCCAGTAGTATTTCCCTGGACAGGGAGGTTTGGAAGAATGGCTACACCTTC. This gives the protein CASSISLDREVWKNGYTF. Looking up the rest from reference TRBV19 and TRBJ1-2 gives the full variable domain: DGGITQSPKYLFRKEGQNVTLSCEQNLNHDAMYWYRQDPGQGLRLIYYSQIVNDFQKGDIAEGYSVSREKKESFPLTVTSAQKNPTAFYLCASSISLDREVWKNGYTFGSGTRLTVV.

The gene calls are TRBV27 and TRBJ2-3, with a possible D match to TRBD2 (5 bases). V dropped 1 base and J dropped 0 bases, with 8 bases sitting between them. The germline V gene has CDR1 MNHEY and CDR2 SMNVEV (reference sequence). This CDR3 spans 15 amino acids. CDR3 in DNA: TGTGCCAGCAGTTTATGGCGGGCTAGCACAGATACGCAGTATTTT. Protein: CASSLWRASTDTQYF.

This sequence joins TRBV10-1 and TRBJ2-3; TRBD2 agrees at 7 bases. V dropped 8 bases and J dropped 1; count of bases not matched to a gene: 9. The CDR3 runs to 15 residues. Germline-derived CDR1 and CDR2 are WNHNN and SYGVQD (reference sequence). The CDR3 spells CASSPAGVGTDTQYF. CDR3 coding DNA: TGCGCCAGCTCCCCTGCGGGAGTGGGCACAGATACGCAGTATTTT.

The chain couples TRBV10-1 to TRBJ2-1, with 7 positions matching TRBD2. J was trimmed by 0 bases and V by 3 bases; bases with no gene match: 5. This CDR3 is 16 amino acids long. Looked up from germline, CDR1 is WNHNN and CDR2 is SYGVQD (reference sequence). The CDR3 is CASSETRTSSYNEQFF. CDR3 coding DNA: TGCGCCAGCAGTGAAACTAGGACTAGCTCCTACAATGAGCAGTTCTTC.

This clone has just one count. CDR3 in DNA: TGTGCCAGCTCACCACTCCCCCAGCGGGAGTATGAAGAGCAGTTCTTC. Translation: CASSPLPQREYEEQFF. The chain recombines TRBV18 with TRBJ2-1; 8 bases fit TRBD2. The CDR3 has 16 amino acids. V was clipped by 1 base and J by 10 bases; unmatched bases: 12. Germline V CDR1 and CDR2: KGHSH, LQKENI.

This chain uses TRBV28 with TRBJ2-7, with D possibly being TRBD1 or TRBD2 (5 bases each). V lost 6 bases and J 0 bases, leaving 18 bases between the germline ends. There are 16 residues in the CDR3. Germline assignment: CDR1 MDHEN and CDR2 SYDVKM. CDR3 DNA sequence: TGTGCCAGCAGCCCCTATCGGGGCCAGAGCTCCTACGAGCAGTACTTC. This encodes CASSPYRGQSSYEQYF.